The 21 T cell receptor beta chains reported below all come from one sample, sequenced in a study of CD8 T cells in ankylosing spondylitis. MiXCR, run by TCRdb on the 5' RACE reads, gives a single entry per CDR3 protein. The sample comprises around 300,000 distinct CDR3 sequences, roughly 20% of which are singletons, and about 4% rests with the top ten. The sample comprised blood, either unsorted or a sorted T cell fraction (not recorded which). These receptors were obtained from a female donor with ankylosing spondylitis or in good health (not recorded which).

The rearrangement joins TRBV29-1 to TRBJ2-7; no clear D gene. The V gene's germline CDR1 is SQVTM and CDR2 ANQGSEA. The CDR3 is 13 amino acids. Trimming cost V 6 bases and J 6 bases, with 18 bases left between them. The CDR3 nucleotides are TGCAGCGTCCTACCGGGTTCTACACCCGAGCAGTACTTC. Translated, it gives CSVLPGSTPEQYF.

This clonotype was detected only a few times. V usage is TRBV29-1 and J usage is TRBJ1-1, with D perhaps TRBD1 (6 bases). Trimming stripped 4 bases from V and 1 base from J, with 25 bases between. There are 18 residues in the CDR3. The germline CDR1 and CDR2 sequences are SQVTM and ANQGSEA. The CDR3, as DNA: TGCAGCGTTGCAAACAACTTTTTGGGGGCGTGGGAGAACACTGAAGCTTTCTTT. Amino acid sequence: CSVANNFLGAWENTEAFF.

The chain carries TRBV7-9 and TRBJ2-1, with 7 bases that match TRBD2. This CDR3 comprises 17 residues. The trim removed 5 bases at V and 4 bases at J, leaving 14 bases unmatched. Germline CDR1 and CDR2: SEHNR and FQNEAQ (reference sequence). The CDR3 protein is CASSGSLAAGIYNEQFF. The CDR3 DNA is TGTGCCAGCAGCGGATCCCTAGCGGCAGGAATTTACAATGAGCAGTTCTTC. Based on the CDR3 plus reference TRBV7-9 and TRBJ2-1, the full variable domain is DTGVSQNPRHKITKRGQNVTFRCDPISEHNRLYWYRQTLGQGPEFLTYFQNEAQLEKSRLLSDRFSAERPKGSFSTLEIQRTEQGDSAMYLCASSGSLAAGIYNEQFFGPGTRLTVL.

This clonotype was recorded a few times. The chain uses TRBV18 and TRBJ2-2; a weak D match, TRBD2 (6 bases). The CDR3 has 15 residues. Germline lookup yields CDR1 KGHSH and CDR2 LQKENI. V was shortened by 4 bases and J by 2 bases, with 11 bases between the two germline ends. The CDR3 nucleotides are TGTGCCAGCTCACGCGGGACTTCTAACACCGGGGAGCTGTTTTTT. Protein: CASSRGTSNTGELFF.

The rearrangement links TRBV6-1 to TRBJ2-5; D tentatively reads TRBD1 or TRBD2 (5 bases each). The CDR3 contains 13 residues. The ends were cut back, 5 bases at V and 3 bases at J, with 10 bases in the middle. The germline gives CDR1 MNHNS, CDR2 SASEGT. The CDR3 spells CASSTGREETQYF. In nucleotides, the CDR3 is TGTGCCAGCAGTACGGGGCGAGAAGAGACCCAGTACTTC.

On this clonotype: Its ends do not fully match the called genes, so a read error is possible. The rearrangement uses TRBV19 and TRBJ2-1, with TRBD2 matching 10 bases. This CDR3 region has 13 residues. Germline assignment: CDR1 LNHDA and CDR2 SQIVND (reference sequence). The CDR3 region is CASSIQKREGAVF. CDR3 sequence (DNA): TGTGCCAGTAGTATTCAGAAGCGGGAGGGTGCGGTCTTC.

This clonotype was picked up a small number of times. The chain recombines TRBV20-1 with TRBJ1-5; 8 bases are shared with TRBD1. Germline assignment: CDR1 DFQATT and CDR2 SNEGSKA (reference sequence). The CDR3 runs to 14 residues. With 3 bases clipped from V and 2 bases from J, the junction kept 3 bases outside the gene matches. The CDR3 protein is CSASQGQGNQPQHF. The CDR3 DNA follows: TGCAGTGCTAGCCAGGGACAGGGCAATCAGCCCCAGCATTTT.

This chain joins TRBV5-6 and TRBJ1-1; D gene uncertain. The germline CDR1 and CDR2 sequences are SGHDT and YYEEEE. CDR3 length: 15 residues. Trimming shortened V by 7 bases and J by 0 bases, and 16 bases separated the two germline ends. CDR3 region: CASSLPGRLNTEAFF. In DNA form, the CDR3 reads TGTGCCAGCTCGCTACCCGGCCGGTTGAACACTGAAGCTTTCTTT.

This clonotype was detected a few times. V usage is TRBV7-2 and J usage is TRBJ2-7; 10 bases match TRBD2. V lost 6 bases, J lost 1 base, and 6 bases stayed unmatched. Germline V lookup: CDR1 SGHTA, CDR2 FQGNSA. CDR3 length: 15 amino acids. CDR3 in DNA: TGTGCCAGCAGTCCTGAAGCGGGAGGGTCCTACGAGCAGTACTTC. Protein: CASSPEAGGSYEQYF.

The table lists this clonotype with many counts. This chain links TRBV20-1 with TRBJ2-1; TRBD2 agrees at 11 bases. Trimming cost V 0 bases and J 8 bases; bases outside gene matches: 9. The CDR3 spans 16 residues. CDR1 and CDR2 (germline): DFQATT, SNEGSKA (reference sequence). The CDR3 region is CSARDRRLAGPHEQFF. CDR3 bases: TGCAGTGCTAGAGATCGGAGACTAGCGGGACCTCATGAGCAGTTCTTC.

This clonotype was seen ten or more times. This chain links TRBV29-1 with TRBJ1-2; D is ambiguous. Trimming stripped 2 bases from V and 2 bases from J, with 6 bases between. Germline V gene sequence: CDR1 SQVTM, CDR2 ANQGSEA. The CDR3 consists of 12 residues. For the CDR3, the DNA is TGCAGCGTTGAAAGCTTGAACTATGGCTACACCTTC. Encoded protein: CSVESLNYGYTF. Drawing the rest from reference TRBV29-1 and TRBJ1-2, the complete variable domain is SAVISQKPSRDICQRGTSLTIQCQVDSQVTMMFWYRQQPGQSLTLIATANQGSEATYESGFVIDKFPISRPNLTFSTLTVSNMSPEDSSIYLCSVESLNYGYTFGSGTRLTVV.

This clonotype was picked up many times. V is TRBV10-3 and J is TRBJ1-1; no definite D call. The germline CDR1 and CDR2 sequences are ENHRY and SYGVKD. Deletions cut 4 bases from V and 1 base from J, with 16 bases between. The CDR3 consists of 16 residues. The CDR3 DNA follows: TGTGCCATCAGTGGAAAAGGGATGAGGAGGAACACTGAAGCTTTCTTT. Translated, it gives CAISGKGMRRNTEAFF.

This clonotype was picked up many times. The CDR3 loop is CSGTRQGRAEAFF. CDR3 bases: TGCAGCGGCACAAGACAGGGAAGGGCTGAAGCTTTCTTT. The J gene is TRBJ1-1, the V gene TRBV29-1, with 7 bases aligning to TRBD1. The CDR3 loop spans 13 amino acids. Germline V lookup: CDR1 SQVTM, CDR2 ANQGSEA. Trimming at V came to 7 bases and at J to 6 bases, leaving 11 bases not matched to a gene.

J is TRBJ2-3 and V is TRBV20-1; the D is unclear. Germline-derived CDR1 and CDR2 are DFQATT and SNEGSKA (reference sequence). Trimming cost V 5 bases and J 14 bases, with 11 bases left between them. There are 9 residues in the CDR3. CDR3 DNA sequence: TGCAGTGCTCCCGGCCTCACGTATTTT. As protein: CSAPGLTYF.

The chain couples TRBV12-3 or TRBV12-4 to TRBJ2-1; D gene uncertain. The V end lost 6 bases, the J end lost 10 bases, and 13 bases lay between the germline ends. The CDR3 covers 12 residues. The CDR3 loop is CASSLSEREQFF. CDR3 coding DNA: TGTGCCAGCAGCCTGAGCGAGCGCGAGCAGTTCTTC.

This clonotype appeared a few times. The chain combines TRBV5-5 with TRBJ2-5; D is ambiguous. V was clipped by 1 base and J by 1 base, with 14 bases between them. This CDR3 is built from 16 residues. The germline gives CDR1 SGHKS, CDR2 YYEKEE (reference sequence). The CDR3 loop is CASSLWVLSRQETQYF. CDR3 coding DNA: TGTGCCAGCAGCTTGTGGGTTTTGTCCCGCCAAGAGACCCAGTACTTC.

This clonotype was counted a few times. The V call is TRBV6-2 or TRBV6-3, the J call TRBJ2-7; the D is unclear. The CDR3 is 15 residues long. Trimming left V 4 bases short and J 5 bases short, with 18 bases between. CDR1 MNHEY and CDR2 SVGEGT come from the germline V gene. The CDR3 loop is CASSLFGGITNEQYF. CDR3 nucleotide sequence: TGTGCCAGCAGTTTATTCGGCGGAATAACGAACGAGCAGTACTTC.

This clonotype was seen more than once but under ten times. This chain joins TRBV7-9 and TRBJ2-7, with 7 nucleotides matching TRBD1. The J segment lost 0 bases and the V segment lost 3 bases, leaving 2 bases of the junction unmatched. This CDR3 region has 14 residues. The germline gives CDR1 SEHNR, CDR2 FQNEAQ (reference sequence). CDR3 coding DNA: TGTGCCAGCAGCTTGGGACAGCTCTCCTACGAGCAGTACTTC. It specifies CASSLGQLSYEQYF.

The J gene is TRBJ2-7, the V gene TRBV7-2, with 11 positions matching TRBD2. This CDR3 is built from 15 residues. From germline, CDR1 is SGHTA and CDR2 FQGNSA. The trim removed 4 bases at V and 4 bases at J, leaving 6 bases unmatched. CDR3 amino acids: CASSSLAGGAYEQYF. CDR3 coding DNA: TGTGCCAGCAGCTCCTTAGCGGGAGGGGCATACGAGCAGTACTTC.

The chain uses TRBV10-3 and TRBJ2-1; 8 positions match TRBD1. Germline CDR1 is ENHRY and CDR2 is SYGVKD. After removal of 6 bases from V and 7 bases from J, the junction contained 8 bases not matched to a gene. The CDR3 contains 14 residues. CDR3 in amino acids: CAISSGDRYNEQFF. Written as DNA, the CDR3 is TGTGCCATCAGCAGTGGGGACAGGTATAATGAGCAGTTCTTC.

This clonotype was seen repeatedly, ten times or more. The chain has TRBV10-3 and TRBJ2-7, with D perhaps matching TRBD1 (6 bases). With 6 bases removed from V and 1 base from J, the gap between germline ends came to 10 bases. The CDR3 runs 13 residues. Germline V lookup: CDR1 ENHRY, CDR2 SYGVKD. The CDR3 bases are TGTGCCATCAGGGACAGTGTTTCCTACGAGCAGTACTTC. It codes for CAIRDSVSYEQYF.